This T cell receptor beta chain was observed in a study of T-cell reconstitution after alpha-beta-depleted transplantation in children. Study results and limitations: When one year had passed after transplant, most T-cell counts and diversity came from newly produced T cells. Several hundred expanded graft clones reportedly gave rise to the alpha-beta T cells present about two months after transplant.

This clonotype was observed a handful of times. Antigen specificity is unknown. Unique molecular identifiers were used in preparing the TCRbeta library. Via MiXCR, TCRdb re-called the PCR reads, giving one row per CDR3 protein. The sample comprises hundreds of thousands of distinct CDR3 sequences, under 30% of which are singletons, and 4% to 5.5% rests with the top ten. This clonotype was obtained from a female patient aged 2 to 10 who had a stem cell transplant for congenital amegakaryocytic thrombocytopenia, so the T cells may come from the graft donor. The material was PBMCs, mostly from graft donor cells, obtained 360 days after TCRalphabeta/CD19-depleted stem cell transplant.

The CDR3 spells CASSPFQGSYNEQFF. The CDR3 nucleotides read TGTGCCAGCAGCCCCTTCCAGGGCTCCTACAATGAGCAGTTCTTC. The V gene is TRBV7-6, the J gene TRBJ2-1; weak D call: TRBD1 (5 bases). Germline CDR1 is SGHVS and CDR2 is FNYEAQ. V was shortened by 5 bases and J by 0 bases, with 11 bases between the two germline ends. The CDR3 runs 15 residues.